This T cell receptor beta chain was retrieved from a study of Ad26.COV2.S vaccination and SARS-CoV-2 variants. Study results and caveats: Non-spike TCR breadth did not differ much between vaccine and placebo recipients.

This CDR3 region has 13 residues. V lost 7 bases and J lost 4; bases outside the gene matches: 6. Germline lookup yields CDR1 LNHDA and CDR2 SQIVND (reference sequence). To note about this clone: Its specificity is not known. This sample includes further DNA sequences coding for the same CDR3.

Treatment denoted: roughly 20 received Ad26.COV2.S at low or high dose, single or two shots; 5 received placebo; per-sample allocation not given. Collection of the samples took place on day 63 after the first injection of vaccine or placebo. Repertoires were generated with immunoSEQ multiplex PCR, while TCRdb's copy carries only in-frame clones and drops some. The data contain hundreds of thousands of clones, around 87% of them singletons. This specimen consisted of peripheral blood, obtained in a trial of Ad26.COV2.S vaccine versus placebo. The chain links TRBV19 to TRBJ1-2; 7 bases align to TRBD1. The receptor was isolated from a person aged 18 to 59 who received the Ad26.COV2.S COVID-19 vaccine or a placebo. The CDR3 region has the DNA TGTGCCAGTACCCTGGACAGGATCTATGGCTACACCTTC. As protein: CASTLDRIYGYTF.